The 28 T cell receptor beta chains reported below all come from one sample, sequenced in a study of blood T cell repertoires in COVID-19. Only in-frame clones appear in the TCRdb table, and some are missing; sequencing was by immunoSEQ multiplex PCR. The table lists 300,000 to 400,000 clones, more than 75% of them singletons. Input material: PBMCs or T cells enriched from blood (not recorded which). Receptors originate from a woman aged 18-35 years who had recovered from COVID-19.

The chain has TRBV18 and TRBJ2-1; TRBD2 matches 12 bases. CDR1 and CDR2 (germline): KGHSH, LQKENI. The CDR3 contains 16 residues. Trimming cost V 3 bases and J 3 bases; bases outside gene matches: 3. CDR3 in amino acids: CASSPPSGGGYNEQFF. The CDR3 nucleotides read TGTGCCAGCTCACCTCCTAGCGGGGGGGGCTACAATGAGCAGTTCTTC.

Only a few counts were recorded for this clone. CDR3 amino acids: CAWSRNSQETQYF. CDR3 coding DNA: TGTGCCTGGAGTAGGAACAGCCAAGAGACCCAGTACTTC. This rearrangement joins TRBV30 to TRBJ2-5; D not resolved. The CDR3 sequence is 13 residues long. V was trimmed by 2 bases and J by 1 base, leaving 8 bases between them. Germline V gene data show CDR1 as GTSNPN and CDR2 as SVGIG (reference sequence).

This clone was observed a single time. The sample carries other DNA sequences with the same CDR3. The V gene is TRBV7-6, the J gene TRBJ1-1, with TRBD1 matching over 8 bases. The length of the CDR3 is 15 residues. Germline CDR1 and CDR2: SGHVS and FNYEAQ. J lost 0 bases, V lost 5 bases, and 5 bases had no gene match. The CDR3 DNA sequence: TGTGCCAGCAGCCCCAGACAGGGGATGAACACTGAAGCTTTCTTT. It encodes CASSPRQGMNTEAFF.

Details on this clone: A read error may account for a junction end that differs from germline. The chain combines TRBV6-4 with TRBJ2-2, with D possibly matching TRBD1 (6 bases). The CDR3 totals 16 residues. Germline CDR1 reads MRHNA; CDR2 reads SNTAGT. As DNA, the CDR3 is TGTGCCAGCCGTGACTACGGACAGACGAACACCGGGGAGCTGTTTTTT. This translates into CASRDYGQTNTGELFF.

The V call is TRBV27, the J call TRBJ2-7, with 10 bases identical to TRBD1. With 6 bases clipped from V and 6 bases from J, the junction kept 14 bases outside the gene matches. The CDR3 sequence is 16 residues long. Germline loops: CDR1 MNHEY, CDR2 SMNVEV (reference sequence). The DNA of the CDR3 is TGTGCCAGCAGCCATGGAGGGACAGGGGTTTTCGGCGAGCAGTACTTC. Protein product: CASSHGGTGVFGEQYF.

The rearrangement joins TRBV7-9 to TRBJ2-6; 12 nucleotides line up with TRBD1. The CDR3 consists of 19 residues. Per germline, CDR1 SEHNR and CDR2 FQNEAQ (reference sequence). With V trimmed by 5 bases and J by 2 bases, 10 bases remained unmatched. DNA for the CDR3: TGTGCCAGCAGCGCAAATGCCGGGACAGGGGGCCCTGGGGCCAACGTCCTGACTTTC. This translates into CASSANAGTGGPGANVLTF.

The CDR3 DNA is TGTGCCAGCAGTGAGGAAGGGACTCAAAATCAGCCCCAGCATTTT. As protein: CASSEEGTQNQPQHF. The chain couples TRBV2 to TRBJ1-5, with D perhaps matching TRBD1 (5 bases). The CDR3 totals 15 residues. The germline CDR1 and CDR2 sequences are SNHLY and FYNNEI. Trimming pared 3 bases from V and 4 bases from J, leaving 13 bases between.

Concerning this clone itself: The same CDR3 can be traced to other DNA sequences in this sample. The V and J genes are TRBV6-5 and TRBJ2-7, with TRBD1 identical over 8 bases. This CDR3 comprises 14 residues. J was trimmed by 2 bases and V by 2 bases; bases with no gene match: 2. CDR1 is MNHEY, CDR2 SVGAGI, per germline. For the CDR3, the DNA is TGTGCCAGCAGTTACGGACAGGGTGCCTACGAGCAGTACTTC. Amino acids: CASSYGQGAYEQYF.

This chain joins TRBV4-2 and TRBJ2-1, with 7 bases aligning to TRBD1. Trimming at V came to 0 bases and at J to 4 bases, leaving 3 bases not matched to a gene. Germline V gene lookup returns CDR1 LGHNA and CDR2 YNFKEQ. The length of the CDR3 is 15 residues. Here the CDR3 reads CASSQETGQYNEQFF. Written as DNA, the CDR3 is TGTGCCAGCAGCCAAGAGACAGGGCAGTACAATGAGCAGTTCTTC.

Worth noting for this clone: Because the CDR3's place on the DNA is in doubt, the DNA is left out and the CDR3 is given as listed by TCRdb. V and J are TRBV30 and TRBJ1-2; whether TRBD1, the table's D call, matches the DNA was not checked. The CDR3 is made up of 11 amino acids, end residues included. Looked up from germline, CDR1 is GTSNPN and CDR2 is SVGIG (reference sequence). CDR3 protein: CAWSFGQGATF.

This clone came up many times. The genes are TRBV7-6 and TRBJ1-6; the D is unclear. CDR3 length: 18 residues. Germline loops: CDR1 SGHVS, CDR2 FNYEAQ. V dropped 5 bases and J dropped 8 bases, with 25 bases sitting between them. CDR3 sequence: CASSLRRAGSSWDSPLHF. Here the CDR3 DNA reads TGTGCCAGCAGCCTCCGCCGGGCGGGGTCGTCCTGGGATTCACCCCTCCACTTT.

CDR3 loop: CASSLDFGGAYEQYF. In DNA form, the CDR3 reads TGTGCCAGCAGCTTAGACTTCGGCGGTGCCTACGAGCAGTACTTC. The rearrangement joins TRBV7-8 to TRBJ2-7; D not certain. Trimming removed 1 base at V and 2 bases at J, with 12 bases between. Germline V gives CDR1 SGHVS, CDR2 FQNEAQ. This CDR3 is 15 amino acids long.

The V and J genes are TRBV27 and TRBJ2-1; D possibly corresponds to TRBD1 (5 bases). Germline CDR1 is MNHEY and CDR2 is SMNVEV (reference sequence). V was trimmed by 10 bases and J by 5 bases, leaving 9 bases between them. The CDR3 is 11 amino acids. The CDR3 DNA reads TGTGCCATCCAGGGAAACAATGAGCAGTTCTTC. Its protein product is CAIQGNNEQFF.

This chain joins TRBV19 and TRBJ2-1, with a weak D call TRBD1 (5 bases). The CDR3 is 18 residues long. Germline CDR1 reads LNHDA; CDR2 reads SQIVND (reference sequence). V was clipped by 3 bases and J by 1 base, with 19 bases between them. The CDR3 nucleotides are TGTGCCAGTAGTATGGGTCCGGGTGGGGCGGCTTCCTACAATGAGCAGTTCTTC. Translating gives CASSMGPGGAASYNEQFF.

The V gene is TRBV4-1, the J gene TRBJ1-5, with TRBD1 matching 8 bases. The CDR3 is 14 amino acids. V dropped 5 bases and J dropped 5; count of bases not matched to a gene: 5. Germline-derived CDR1 and CDR2 are MGHRA and YSYEKL. For the CDR3, the DNA is TGCGCCAGCAGCACCGGGACAGGTGATCAGCCCCAGCATTTT. Amino acid sequence: CASSTGTGDQPQHF.

The chain employs TRBV12-5 and TRBJ1-2, with TRBD1 identical over 7 bases. V dropped 2 bases and J dropped 8; count of bases not matched to a gene: 8. The CDR3 covers 14 residues. Germline CDR1 and CDR2: LGHNT and FRNRAP. CDR3 sequence (DNA): TGTGCTAGTGGTTTGCCGGGACAGATTCGCGGCTACACCTTC. Protein product: CASGLPGQIRGYTF.

This rearrangement joins TRBV5-1 to TRBJ1-2, with 7 positions matching TRBD1. This CDR3 region has 13 residues. Germline V gene data show CDR1 as SGHRS and CDR2 as YFSETQ. Trimming at V came to 4 bases and at J to 8 bases, leaving 8 bases not matched to a gene. The CDR3 DNA follows: TGCGCCAGCAGCCTCAATAACAGGGGCGGCTACACCTTC. It is translated as CASSLNNRGGYTF.

This sequence joins TRBV12-3 or TRBV12-4 and TRBJ1-1; D is ambiguous. V lost 6 bases to trimming and J lost 1 base, with 9 bases between them. This CDR3 has 13 residues. The CDR3 nucleotides are TGTGCCAGCAGCTGGAGTGGGAACACTGAAGCTTTCTTT. Translated, it gives CASSWSGNTEAFF.

V gene TRBV12-5 combines with J gene TRBJ1-1; D possibly corresponds to TRBD1 (5 bases). CDR3 size: 17 residues. Germline V lookup: CDR1 LGHNT, CDR2 FRNRAP. V lost 0 bases and J lost 0, with 14 bases in between. CDR3 sequence reads: CASGLVFREGLNTEAFF. The CDR3 DNA follows: TGTGCTAGTGGTTTGGTCTTCAGGGAAGGATTGAACACTGAAGCTTTCTTT. Complete variable domain (other parts from reference TRBV12-5 and TRBJ1-1): DARVTQTPRHKVTEMGQEVTMRCQPILGHNTVFWYRQTMMQGLELLAYFRNRAPLDDSGMPKDRFSAEMPDATLATLKIQPSEPRDSAVYFCASGLVFREGLNTEAFFGQGTRLTVV.

The V call is TRBV5-1, the J call TRBJ2-7; 8 positions agree with TRBD2. In germline, CDR1 is SGHRS, CDR2 YFSETQ. The junction had 5 bases not matched to a gene; V was cut back by 4 bases and J by 2 bases. The CDR3 spans 14 residues. In DNA form, the CDR3 reads TGCGCCAGCAGCCTGGGACTAGAAGCCTACGAGCAGTACTTC. This codes for CASSLGLEAYEQYF.

The chain has TRBV9 and TRBJ2-1; tentatively, D is TRBD1 (6 bases). Germline V gene sequence: CDR1 SGDLS, CDR2 YYNGEE. CDR3 length equals 14 residues. Trimming cost V 3 bases and J 3 bases, with 10 bases left between them. Here the CDR3 DNA reads TGTGCCAGCAGCGGAGGGGACATCTACAATGAGCAGTTCTTC. This encodes CASSGGDIYNEQFF.

The J gene is TRBJ2-1, the V gene TRBV14; TRBD2 matches 9 bases. The CDR3 loop spans 15 amino acids. Germline-derived CDR1 and CDR2 are SGHDN and FVKESK. The V and J ends lost 1 base and 7 bases, in that order; junction bases with no gene match: 5. The CDR3 here is CASSQGRGGWNEQFF. For the CDR3, the DNA is TGTGCCAGCAGCCAAGGGCGGGGGGGTTGGAATGAGCAGTTCTTC.

Details on this clone: At one of its ends the junction is not consistent with the germline gene, which may arise from a read error. The sample has other DNA sequences that encode this CDR3 too. The rearrangement links TRBV4-3 to TRBJ1-1, with 9 bases lining up with TRBD1. This CDR3 contains 14 residues. CDR1 and CDR2 from the germline V gene are LGHNA and YSLEER. CDR3 residues: CASSRDRGNTEAFF. The CDR3 region has the DNA TGCGCCAGCAGCCGCGACAGGGGGAACACTGAGGCTTTCTTT.

The J gene is TRBJ2-3, the V gene TRBV7-9, with TRBD2 matching over 7 bases. V trimming: 3 bases; J trimming: 3 bases; junction bases outside the gene matches: 0. The CDR3 extends over 13 amino acids. Germline lookup yields CDR1 SEHNR and CDR2 FQNEAQ (reference sequence). The CDR3 nucleotides read TGTGCCAGCAGCTTCGGGGGGACAGATACGCAGTATTTT. This sequence encodes CASSFGGTDTQYF.

The chain has TRBV4-1 and TRBJ1-6; the D gene is possibly TRBD1 (5 bases). Germline V gives CDR1 MGHRA, CDR2 YSYEKL. Trimming shortened V by 3 bases and J by 9 bases, and 15 bases separated the two germline ends. There are 15 residues in the CDR3. CDR3 amino acids: CASSQPRRGSSPLHF. CDR3 DNA sequence: TGCGCCAGCAGCCAGCCTCGGAGGGGAAGTTCACCCCTCCACTTT.

This clone was recorded a few times. This rearrangement joins TRBV4-2 to TRBJ2-5, with 12 bases that match TRBD2. Germline CDR1 LGHNA, CDR2 YNFKEQ. The trim removed 1 base at V and 5 bases at J, leaving 8 bases unmatched. The CDR3 covers 17 residues. The CDR3 DNA is TGTGCCAGCAGCCAAGGTGCTAGCGGGGGGGCCGGGGAGACCCAGTACTTC. Protein sequence: CASSQGASGGAGETQYF.

J is TRBJ2-3 and V is TRBV14, with 10 bases that match TRBD2. With 0 bases clipped from V and 5 bases from J, the junction kept 8 bases outside the gene matches. CDR3 size: 17 residues. Germline-derived CDR1 and CDR2 are SGHDN and FVKESK. In DNA form, the CDR3 reads TGTGCCAGCAGCCAAGATAGGGGGGGACTAGCGCAAGATACGCAGTATTTT. Translating gives CASSQDRGGLAQDTQYF.

This chain uses TRBV12-5 with TRBJ2-5, with 10 bases aligning to TRBD2. Germline-derived CDR1 and CDR2 are LGHNT and FRNRAP. V lost 6 bases, J lost 4 bases, and 14 bases stayed unmatched. CDR3 length: 17 amino acids. CDR3 nucleotides: TGTGCTAGTGGCCTAGGACTAGCGGAACCTGGGCGAGAGACCCAGTACTTC. It specifies CASGLGLAEPGRETQYF.